This entry lists 29 T cell receptor beta chains sequenced from one sample in a study of T cells in Graves' hyperthyroidism and ophthalmopathy (dated by TCRdb to the late 2010s). Library creation used multiplex PCR. Sequenced using an Illumina HiSeq 2000. Amplification of TCR beta CDR3 regions was carried out from RNA transcripts. For the first round of RT-PCR on the TCR CDR3, the HTBI primer set was used together with the Qiagen OneStep RT-PCR kit. Starting from the raw public reads, TCRdb applied fastp trimming at Q25, assembled clones with MiXCR and retained in-frame beta chains. Under each unique CDR3 protein, matching rows form one entry showing the most common genes and DNA. This sample comprises 100,000 to 140,000 distinct CDR3 sequences, 16% of them detected only once. 40% to 50% of the sample is held by the ten biggest clonotypes. The sequencing sample was made of blood. Every receptor here comes from a woman between 45 and 65 years old with Graves' hyperthyroidism.

There are many counts of this clonotype. Here the CDR3 DNA reads TGTGCCAGCAGCCAAGAGCAATCGGTTCTCGGCACTGAAGCTTTCTTT. Encoded protein: CASSQEQSVLGTEAFF. The V call is TRBV4-2, the J call TRBJ1-1, with D unclear. Deletions cut 0 bases from V and 4 bases from J, with 15 bases between. From germline, CDR1 is LGHNA and CDR2 YNFKEQ. The CDR3 is 16 amino acids.

In this sample, this clonotype turned up many times. The rearrangement links TRBV12-3 or TRBV12-4 to TRBJ1-1; 7 bases are shared with TRBD1. Germline trimming cut 6 bases from V and 5 bases from J; bases unmatched to any gene: 6. This CDR3 comprises 13 residues. The DNA of the CDR3 is TGTGCCAGCAGCCTACAGGGGTGGACTGAAGCTTTCTTT. Translated: CASSLQGWTEAFF.

Turning to this clonotype: This may be a read error: a much more frequent sequence differs by one nucleotide. The rearrangement uses TRBV10-1 and TRBJ2-7; D call uncertain. Germline CDR1 is WNHNN and CDR2 is SYGVQD (reference sequence). The CDR3 spans 13 residues. Trimming left V 3 bases short and J 7 bases short, with 13 bases between. DNA of the CDR3: TGCGCCAGCAGTGAACTTCTGAATGGTGAGCAGTACTTC. Its protein product is CASSELLNGEQYF.

In this sample, this clonotype turned up once. This chain joins TRBV12-3 or TRBV12-4 and TRBJ2-7, with 9 bases lining up with TRBD1. With V trimmed by 5 bases and J by 6 bases, 8 bases remained unmatched. The CDR3 runs to 14 residues. The CDR3 loop is CASSISGQGFEQYF. CDR3 nucleotide sequence: TGTGCCAGCAGTATCTCAGGACAGGGGTTCGAGCAGTACTTC.

This clonotype was recorded many times. The rearrangement joins TRBV13 to TRBJ2-1; unclear D gene. Germline V gives CDR1 PRHDT, CDR2 FYEKMQ (reference sequence). The length of the CDR3 is 15 residues. The V end lost 4 bases, the J end lost 7 bases, and 17 bases lay between the germline ends. CDR3 coding DNA: TGTGCCAGCAGCTCTCTTGGTATGGGGTATAATGAGCAGTTCTTC. Its translation: CASSSLGMGYNEQFF.

This clonotype occurred many times. The V call is TRBV5-1, the J call TRBJ2-5; tentative D call: TRBD1 (6 bases). Trimming took off 3 bases at V and 5 bases at J, with 17 bases between the two ends. Germline V gives CDR1 SGHRS, CDR2 YFSETQ. The CDR3 runs 15 residues. CDR3 sequence reads: CASSSPTRQGETQYF. In nucleotides, the CDR3 is TGCGCCAGCAGCTCCCCTACGCGCCAGGGGGAGACCCAGTACTTC.

CDR3 DNA: TGTGCCTGGGCGAAGGGGGGTATCATGAACACTGAAGCTTTCTTT. Translation gives CAWAKGGIMNTEAFF. The rearrangement links TRBV30 to TRBJ1-1; weak D call: TRBD1 (6 bases). The CDR3 extends over 15 amino acids. V was clipped by 5 bases and J by 0 bases, with 16 bases between them. Looked up from germline, CDR1 is GTSNPN and CDR2 is SVGIG (reference sequence). The full variable domain, its missing parts supplied by reference TRBV30 and TRBJ1-1, is SQTIHQWPATLVQPVGSPLSLECTVEGTSNPNLYWYRQAAGRGLQLLFYSVGIGQISSEVPQNLSASRPQDRQFILSSKKLLLSDSGFYLCAWAKGGIMNTEAFFGQGTRLTVV.

This clonotype was counted ten times or more. The chain recombines TRBV12-3 or TRBV12-4 with TRBJ2-2; 10 nucleotides line up with TRBD2. V shed 7 bases, J shed 4 bases, and the junction held 9 bases outside the gene matches. This CDR3 contains 16 residues. In DNA form, the CDR3 reads TGTGCCAGCACCCCCGGGACTAGCGCCTTCACCGGGGAGCTGTTTTTT. Residues: CASTPGTSAFTGELFF.

This clonotype has a count of ten or more. This sequence joins TRBV29-1 and TRBJ2-1, with no clear D. The CDR3 sequence is 13 residues long. Germline V gives CDR1 SQVTM, CDR2 ANQGSEA. Trimming pared 5 bases from V and 6 bases from J, leaving 14 bases between. The CDR3 DNA follows: TGCAGCGTTCACTCTTCAACCCTCAATGAGCAGTTCTTC. This sequence encodes CSVHSSTLNEQFF.

This clonotype was seen repeatedly, ten times or more. The V gene is TRBV2, the J gene TRBJ2-1; D might be TRBD1 or TRBD2, each matching 5 bases. The CDR3 runs 13 residues. Germline loops: CDR1 SNHLY, CDR2 FYNNEI. The germline V and J ends were trimmed by 7 bases and 8 bases, with 15 bases remaining between them. The CDR3 DNA reads as TGTGCCAGCAACTTACAGGTCGGGGATGAGCAGTTCTTC. Protein sequence: CASNLQVGDEQFF.

Turning to this clonotype: A much larger clone differs from this one at a single base, so this may be a read error. The chain couples TRBV6-1 to TRBJ1-4, with D possibly TRBD1 on 5 matching bases. The CDR3 length is 14 residues. Germline assignment: CDR1 MNHNS and CDR2 SASEGT. CDR3 amino acids: CASRAPGNNEKLVF. The CDR3 nucleotides read TGTGCCAGTAGAGCCCCAGGGAATAATGAAAAACTGGTTTTT.

This clonotype was picked up many times. This chain connects TRBV9 to TRBJ2-2, with D possibly being TRBD2 (5 bases). This CDR3 contains 15 residues. The germline V gene has CDR1 SGDLS and CDR2 YYNGEE. The ends were cut back, 0 bases at V and 4 bases at J, with 10 bases in the middle. CDR3 residues: CASSVGSGITGELFF. CDR3 DNA sequence: TGTGCCAGCAGCGTAGGGAGCGGAATCACCGGGGAGCTGTTTTTT.

The sample holds many counts of this clonotype. The V call is TRBV28, the J call TRBJ2-3; D is tentatively TRBD1 or TRBD2 (6 bases each). CDR1 is MDHEN and CDR2 is SYDVKM in the germline V gene. With 7 bases removed from V and 5 bases from J, the gap between germline ends came to 16 bases. This CDR3 has 14 residues. The CDR3 sequence is CASTPGGRLDTQYF. CDR3 nucleotides: TGTGCCAGCACCCCCGGGGGCAGGTTAGATACGCAGTATTTT.

CDR3 loop: CASSPFTQGDSYEQYF. The CDR3 DNA is TGTGCCAGCAGTCCTTTCACGCAGGGGGATTCCTACGAGCAGTACTTC. The chain uses TRBV28 and TRBJ2-7, with TRBD1 matching 7 bases. The CDR3 runs to 16 residues. CDR1 is MDHEN, CDR2 SYDVKM, per germline. The V gene end was trimmed by 5 bases and the J gene end by 1 base; junction bases not matched to a gene: 11.

This clonotype was counted at least ten times. This sequence joins TRBV11-1 and TRBJ2-1; the D is unclear. Per the germline V gene, CDR1 is SGHAT and CDR2 is FQDESV (reference sequence). The CDR3 is made up of 13 amino acids. V was cut by 6 bases and J by 3 bases, with 9 bases left in between. In nucleotides, the CDR3 is TGTGCCAGCAGTCTCGGAGTCTACAATGAGCAGTTCTTC. Protein: CASSLGVYNEQFF.

This clonotype was seen repeatedly, ten times or more. The chain uses TRBV28 and TRBJ1-5; D remains ambiguous. The CDR3 spans 14 residues. Germline CDR1 reads MDHEN; CDR2 reads SYDVKM. The V gene lost 7 bases and the J gene lost 2 bases, with 12 bases spanning the gap. The CDR3: CASIGGLGNQPQHF. The CDR3 DNA sequence: TGTGCCAGCATTGGAGGGCTTGGCAATCAGCCCCAGCATTTT. Full variable domain (remainder filled in from reference TRBV28 and TRBJ1-5): DVKVTQSSRYLVKRTGEKVFLECVQDMDHENMFWYRQDPGLGLRLIYFSYDVKMKEKGDIPEGYSVSREKKERFSLILESASTNQTSMYLCASIGGLGNQPQHFGDGTRLSIL.

This clonotype appeared many times. This chain joins TRBV5-1 and TRBJ2-1; 7 nucleotides match TRBD1. Germline CDR1 and CDR2: SGHRS and YFSETQ. V lost 0 bases and J lost 7; bases outside the gene matches: 7. This CDR3 is built from 15 residues. This chain's CDR3 is CASSLEEGARNEQFF. The CDR3 bases are TGCGCCAGCAGCTTGGAAGAGGGGGCAAGGAATGAGCAGTTCTTC.

This clonotype appeared many times. Given a much more abundant clone one base away, this may be a read error. The gene calls are TRBV12-3 or TRBV12-4 and TRBJ2-7, with 9 bases lining up with TRBD1. The CDR3 totals 15 residues. V gave up 1 base and J gave up 5 bases; unmatched junction bases: 6. CDR3 sequence reads: CASSLGEQGANEQYV. The CDR3 coding sequence is TGTGCCAGCAGTTTAGGGGAACAGGGGGCGAACGAGCAGTACGTC.

This clonotype was seen at least ten times. The V and J genes are TRBV10-2 and TRBJ1-1, with D unresolved. The CDR3 has 14 amino acids. The V end was cut by 3 bases, the J end by 1 base, with 9 bases between. CDR1 and CDR2 (germline): WSHSY, SAAADI. In DNA form, the CDR3 reads TGCGCCAGCAGTGAACAGTATCGGAACACTGAAGCTTTCTTT. This translates into CASSEQYRNTEAFF.

This clonotype has a count of ten or more. The rearrangement links TRBV6-9 to TRBJ2-7; D is tentatively TRBD1 or TRBD2 (5 bases each). The CDR3 covers 13 residues. Trimming cost V 4 bases and J 3 bases, with 10 bases left between them. Germline V lookup: CDR1 MNHGY, CDR2 SVAAGI. CDR3 sequence reads: CASSWGSLYEQYF. CDR3 bases: TGTGCCAGCAGTTGGGGGAGCCTCTACGAGCAGTACTTC.

The table lists this clonotype with many counts. V usage is TRBV3-1 and J usage is TRBJ2-7; 10 bases are shared with TRBD1. The CDR3 is made up of 15 amino acids. CDR1 and CDR2 (germline): LGHDT, YNNKEL (reference sequence). V shed 4 bases and J 3 bases; nucleotides not matched to a gene: 6. The CDR3: CASSLGWTGGYEQYF. In DNA, the CDR3 is TGTGCCAGCAGCCTTGGGTGGACAGGGGGCTACGAGCAGTACTTC.

In its sample, this clonotype ranks as medium-sized. For the CDR3, the DNA is TGTGCCAGCAGCCTGGGGACAGGGAATGATCCTGGTTACGAGCAGTACTTC. Translating gives CASSLGTGNDPGYEQYF. The chain is built from TRBV7-9 and TRBJ2-7, with TRBD1 matching 9 bases. The J segment lost 4 bases and the V segment lost 5 bases, leaving 15 bases of the junction unmatched. Germline lookup yields CDR1 SEHNR and CDR2 FQNEAQ (reference sequence). CDR3 length equals 17 residues. Full variable domain (missing parts from reference TRBV7-9 and TRBJ2-7): DTGVSQNPRHKITKRGQNVTFRCDPISEHNRLYWYRQTLGQGPEFLTYFQNEAQLEKSRLLSDRFSAERPKGSFSTLEIQRTEQGDSAMYLCASSLGTGNDPGYEQYFGPGTRLTVT.

This clonotype showed up many times. V and J are TRBV20-1 and TRBJ2-7; the match to TRBD1 covers 9 bases. The V gene end was trimmed by 0 bases and the J gene end by 7 bases; junction bases not matched to a gene: 7. The CDR3 consists of 14 residues. CDR1 and CDR2 from the germline V gene are DFQATT and SNEGSKA (reference sequence). CDR3 in amino acids: CSAREQGAREEQYF. The CDR3 region has the DNA TGCAGTGCTAGAGAACAGGGGGCGCGGGAAGAGCAGTACTTC.

The table lists this clonotype with many counts. The CDR3 is CASSEAYGAGVKNIQYF. In nucleotides, the CDR3 is TGTGCCAGCAGTGAAGCGTATGGAGCGGGAGTCAAAAACATTCAGTACTTC. The chain employs TRBV6-1 and TRBJ2-4; 8 nucleotides align to TRBD2. This CDR3 is 17 amino acids long. Per germline, CDR1 MNHNS and CDR2 SASEGT. J lost 3 bases, V lost 0 bases, and 7 bases had no gene match.

Ten or more counts support this clonotype. The CDR3 region is CASKQGTSAGQETQYF. DNA of the CDR3: TGCGCCAGCAAGCAAGGGACTAGCGCGGGACAAGAGACCCAGTACTTC. This chain links TRBV5-1 with TRBJ2-5, with 10 bases that match TRBD2. With V trimmed by 6 bases and J by 2 bases, 10 bases remained unmatched. Germline V lookup: CDR1 SGHRS, CDR2 YFSETQ. This CDR3 has 16 residues.

The table lists this clonotype with many counts. The chain uses TRBV7-9 and TRBJ2-3, with no clear D. Trimming left V 1 base short and J 6 bases short, with 8 bases between. This CDR3 contains 13 residues. The germline gives CDR1 SEHNR, CDR2 FQNEAQ (reference sequence). The CDR3 DNA sequence: TGTGCCAGCAGCTTAGGATTCGGGGATACGCAGTATTTT. Translated, it gives CASSLGFGDTQYF.

Many counts were recorded for this clonotype. This chain links TRBV20-1 with TRBJ2-2; 11 positions agree with TRBD1. The CDR3 runs 14 residues. CDR1 and CDR2 (germline): DFQATT, SNEGSKA (reference sequence). V shed 6 bases and J 3 bases; nucleotides not matched to a gene: 3. CDR3 sequence: CSAPGQGDTGELFF. CDR3 nucleotide sequence: TGCAGTGCCCCGGGACAGGGGGACACCGGGGAGCTGTTTTTT.

This clonotype was counted only a few times. The J gene is TRBJ1-5, the V gene TRBV19, with D possibly TRBD1 on 5 matching bases. Germline CDR1 LNHDA, CDR2 SQIVND (reference sequence). V shed 7 bases and J shed 10 bases, with 17 bases lying between them. The CDR3 runs 13 residues. The CDR3 region is CASKPGPTTPQHF. CDR3 bases: TGTGCCAGTAAACCGGGACCCACTACTCCCCAGCATTTT.

This rearrangement joins TRBV10-3 to TRBJ2-2, with no clear D. The CDR3 has 12 amino acids. Germline CDR1 and CDR2: ENHRY and SYGVKD. Trimming cost V 0 bases and J 6 bases, with 2 bases left between them. The CDR3 spells CAISESAGELFF. DNA of the CDR3: TGTGCCATCAGTGAGTCTGCCGGGGAGCTGTTTTTT.